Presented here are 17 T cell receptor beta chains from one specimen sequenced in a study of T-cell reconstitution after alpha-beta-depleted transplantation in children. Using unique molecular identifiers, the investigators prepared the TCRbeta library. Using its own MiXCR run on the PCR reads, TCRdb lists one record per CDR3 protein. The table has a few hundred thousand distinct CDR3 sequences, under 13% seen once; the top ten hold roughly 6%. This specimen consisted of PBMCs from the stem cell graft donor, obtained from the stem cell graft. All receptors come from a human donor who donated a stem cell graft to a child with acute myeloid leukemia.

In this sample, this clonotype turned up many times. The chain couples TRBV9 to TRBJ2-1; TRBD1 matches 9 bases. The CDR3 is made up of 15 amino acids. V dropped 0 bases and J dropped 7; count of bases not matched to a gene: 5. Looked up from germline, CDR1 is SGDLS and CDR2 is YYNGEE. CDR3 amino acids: CASSVVGTGKNEQFF. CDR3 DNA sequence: TGTGCCAGCAGCGTAGTGGGGACAGGGAAGAATGAGCAGTTCTTC.

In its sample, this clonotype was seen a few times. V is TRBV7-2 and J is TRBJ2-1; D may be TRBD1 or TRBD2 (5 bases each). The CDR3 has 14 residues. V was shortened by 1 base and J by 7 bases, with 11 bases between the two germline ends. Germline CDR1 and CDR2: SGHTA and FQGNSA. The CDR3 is CASSLGGAVNEQFF. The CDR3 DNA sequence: TGTGCCAGCAGCTTAGGAGGGGCAGTAAATGAGCAGTTCTTC.

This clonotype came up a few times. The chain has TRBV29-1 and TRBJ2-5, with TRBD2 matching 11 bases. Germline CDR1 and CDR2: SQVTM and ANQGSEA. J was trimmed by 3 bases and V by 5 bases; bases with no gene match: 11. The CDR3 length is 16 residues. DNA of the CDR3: TGCAGCGTTAGGATAGCGGGAGGGGGGCTCAAAGAGACCCAGTACTTC. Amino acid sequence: CSVRIAGGGLKETQYF.

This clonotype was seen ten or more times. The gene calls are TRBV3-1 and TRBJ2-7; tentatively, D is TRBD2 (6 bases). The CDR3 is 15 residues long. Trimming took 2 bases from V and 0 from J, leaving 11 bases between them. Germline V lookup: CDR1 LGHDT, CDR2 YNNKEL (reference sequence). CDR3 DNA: TGTGCCAGCAGCCAAAGATTGACTAGCTCCTACGAGCAGTACTTC. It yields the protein CASSQRLTSSYEQYF.

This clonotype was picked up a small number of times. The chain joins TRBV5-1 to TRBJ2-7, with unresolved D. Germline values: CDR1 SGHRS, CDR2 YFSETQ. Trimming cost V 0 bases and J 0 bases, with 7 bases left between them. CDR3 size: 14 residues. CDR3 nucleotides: TGCGCCAGCAGCTTGGAGTCCCGCTCCTACGAGCAGTACTTC. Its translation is CASSLESRSYEQYF.

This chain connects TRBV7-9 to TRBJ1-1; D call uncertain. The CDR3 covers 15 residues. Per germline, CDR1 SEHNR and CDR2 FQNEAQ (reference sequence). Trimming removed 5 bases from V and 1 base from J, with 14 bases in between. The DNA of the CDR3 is TGTGCCAGCAGCCCAGGTAGTCAGGCGAACACTGAAGCTTTCTTT. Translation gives CASSPGSQANTEAFF.

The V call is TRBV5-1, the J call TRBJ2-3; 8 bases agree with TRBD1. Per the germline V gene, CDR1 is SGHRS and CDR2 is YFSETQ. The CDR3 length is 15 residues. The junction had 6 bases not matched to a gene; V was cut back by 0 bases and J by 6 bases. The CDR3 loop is CASSLADRGGDTQYF. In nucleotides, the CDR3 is TGCGCCAGCAGCTTGGCCGACAGGGGCGGGGATACGCAGTATTTT.

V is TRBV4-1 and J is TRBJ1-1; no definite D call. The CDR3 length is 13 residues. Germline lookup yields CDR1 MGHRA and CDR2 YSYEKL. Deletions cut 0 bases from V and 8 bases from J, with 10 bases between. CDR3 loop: CASSQDPDREAFF. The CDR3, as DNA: TGCGCCAGCAGCCAAGATCCGGACCGGGAAGCTTTCTTT.

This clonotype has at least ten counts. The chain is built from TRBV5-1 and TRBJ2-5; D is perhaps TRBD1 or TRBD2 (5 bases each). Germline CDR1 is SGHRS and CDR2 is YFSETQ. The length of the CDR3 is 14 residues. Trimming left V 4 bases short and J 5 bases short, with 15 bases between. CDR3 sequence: CASSPGTLGETQYF. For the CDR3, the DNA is TGCGCCAGCAGCCCCGGGACCCTGGGGGAGACCCAGTACTTC.

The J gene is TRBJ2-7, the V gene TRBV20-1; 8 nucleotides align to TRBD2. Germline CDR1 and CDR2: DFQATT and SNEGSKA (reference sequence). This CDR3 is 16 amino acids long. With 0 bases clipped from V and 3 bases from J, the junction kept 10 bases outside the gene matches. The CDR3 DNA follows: TGCAGTGCTAGAGATTCGGGGGGGTCGGACTTCTACGAGCAGTACTTC. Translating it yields CSARDSGGSDFYEQYF.

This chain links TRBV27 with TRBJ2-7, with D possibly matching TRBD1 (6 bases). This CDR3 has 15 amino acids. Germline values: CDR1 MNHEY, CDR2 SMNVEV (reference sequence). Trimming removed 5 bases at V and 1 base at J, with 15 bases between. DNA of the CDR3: TGTGCCAGCAGTCTATACCGGGACACATCCTACGAGCAGTACTTC. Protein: CASSLYRDTSYEQYF.

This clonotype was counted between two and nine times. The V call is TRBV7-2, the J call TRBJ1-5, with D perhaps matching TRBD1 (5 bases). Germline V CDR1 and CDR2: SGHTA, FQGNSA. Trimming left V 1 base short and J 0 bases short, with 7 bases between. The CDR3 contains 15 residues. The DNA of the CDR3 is TGTGCCAGCAGCTTAGGACAGCTTAGCAATCAGCCCCAGCATTTT. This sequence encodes CASSLGQLSNQPQHF.

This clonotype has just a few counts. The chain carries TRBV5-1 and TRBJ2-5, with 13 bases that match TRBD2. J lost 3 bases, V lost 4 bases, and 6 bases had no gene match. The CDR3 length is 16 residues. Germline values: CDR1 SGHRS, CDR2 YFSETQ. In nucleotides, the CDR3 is TGCGCCAGCAGCCATCCCGGGACTAGCGGGAAAGAGACCCAGTACTTC. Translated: CASSHPGTSGKETQYF. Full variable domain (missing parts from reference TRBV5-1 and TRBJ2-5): KAGVTQTPRYLIKTRGQQVTLSCSPISGHRSVSWYQQTPGQGLQFLFEYFSETQRNKGNFPGRFSGRQFSNSRSEMNVSTLELGDSALYLCASSHPGTSGKETQYFGPGTRLLVL.

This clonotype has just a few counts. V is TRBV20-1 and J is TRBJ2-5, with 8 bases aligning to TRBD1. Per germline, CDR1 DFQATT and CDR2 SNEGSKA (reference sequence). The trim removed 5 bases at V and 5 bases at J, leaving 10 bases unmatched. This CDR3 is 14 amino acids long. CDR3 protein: CSAPGSTGVETQYF. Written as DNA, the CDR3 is TGCAGTGCTCCTGGTTCGACAGGGGTGGAGACCCAGTACTTC.

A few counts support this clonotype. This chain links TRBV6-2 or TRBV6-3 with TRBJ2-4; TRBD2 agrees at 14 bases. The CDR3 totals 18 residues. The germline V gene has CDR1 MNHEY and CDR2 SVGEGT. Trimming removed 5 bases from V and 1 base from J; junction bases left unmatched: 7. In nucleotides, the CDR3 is TGTGCCAGCAGTCGACTAGCGGGAGGGCCCCCGGCCAAAAACATTCAGTACTTC. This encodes CASSRLAGGPPAKNIQYF.

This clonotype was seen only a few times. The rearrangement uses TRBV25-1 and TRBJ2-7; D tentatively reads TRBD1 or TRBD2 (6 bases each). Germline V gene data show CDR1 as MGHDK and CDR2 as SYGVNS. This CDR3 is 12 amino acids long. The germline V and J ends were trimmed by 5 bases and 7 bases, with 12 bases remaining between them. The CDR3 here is CASSRGLGEQYV. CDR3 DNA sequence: TGTGCCAGCAGTCGGGGGCTAGGGGAGCAGTACGTC.

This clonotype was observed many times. Here the CDR3 DNA reads TGCGCCAGCAGCTTGGGCCCAGGGGGTTTTAGCAATCAGCCCCAGCATTTT. As protein: CASSLGPGGFSNQPQHF. The chain carries TRBV5-1 and TRBJ1-5; TRBD1 agrees at 7 bases. The CDR3 has 17 residues. With 0 bases clipped from V and 0 bases from J, the junction kept 6 bases outside the gene matches. The V gene's germline CDR1 is SGHRS and CDR2 YFSETQ. Variable domain in full (rest from reference TRBV5-1 and TRBJ1-5): KAGVTQTPRYLIKTRGQQVTLSCSPISGHRSVSWYQQTPGQGLQFLFEYFSETQRNKGNFPGRFSGRQFSNSRSEMNVSTLELGDSALYLCASSLGPGGFSNQPQHFGDGTRLSIL.